This paragraph covers one TCR beta chain sequence. What it binds is unknown. 13 Jbeta primers and 60 Vbeta primers were used for the PCR. Original handling: Approximately 11 million shared chains were among the approximately 80 million unique TCR beta chains that a later analysis counted. Here immunoSEQ multiplex PCR was the method, and the copy in TCRdb shows in-frame clones only, minus some. The V and J calls and clone size were taken over from that table, and D and trimming were inferred from the DNA. The data contain 200,000 to 250,000 clones, about 86% of them seen just once; the ten biggest clones take up almost 8%. The sample originates from a study of cytomegalovirus exposure and HLA in healthy donors. Points from the study as a whole: An observed cluster of highly shared sequence variants was recorded as a likely sequencing artifact. It was reported that TCR beta sequences correctly inferred the HLA-A and HLA-B alleles for most subjects. Later, an analysis found that common viral pathogens appeared to be linked with several of the most significant clusters.

Per germline, CDR1 SNHLY and CDR2 FYNNEI. This CDR3 region has 15 residues. The J segment lost 6 bases and the V segment lost 6 bases, leaving 11 bases of the junction unmatched. Input material: PBMCs. The sequence was obtained from an older woman in good health and CMV-seropositive. The V call is TRBV2, the J call TRBJ2-1, with TRBD2 matching 7 bases. The CDR3 loop is CASRAGSSGANEQFF. CDR3 coding DNA: TGTGCCAGCAGGGCCGGATCCAGCGGGGCCAATGAGCAGTTCTTC.